The TCR beta chain described here comes from a study of blood T cell repertoires in COVID-19. Study information: Whether acute or convalescent, the COVID-19 samples came from the United States, Italy and Spain. PBMCs, B-cell-depleted T cells, or T cells provided the cDNA or gDNA that made up the material.

Using immunoSEQ multiplex PCR, the repertoire was profiled, and TCRdb retains in-frame clones only, with some absent. The repertoire has 70,000 to 90,000 clones, roughly 80% of them found once; the top ten carry 15% to 20%. The CDR3 consists of 14 residues. Germline CDR1 is ENHRY and CDR2 is SYGVKD. The V end lost 6 bases, the J end lost 2 bases, and 13 bases lay between the germline ends. Sequencing was carried out using peripheral blood. The chain combines TRBV10-3 with TRBJ1-1, with TRBD1 as a possible D gene (6 bases). This receptor was identified in a woman aged 60-70 years with acute or convalescent COVID-19. This chain's CDR3 is CAISYRVGNTEAFF. CDR3 DNA: TGTGCCATCAGCTACAGGGTTGGTAACACTGAAGCTTTCTTT.